This T cell receptor (beta chain) originates from a study of cytomegalovirus exposure and HLA in healthy donors. V shed 4 bases and J 8 bases; nucleotides not matched to a gene: 5. The CDR3 runs 13 residues. Germline CDR1 is MNHEY and CDR2 is SVGAGI. In its sample, this clone was seen a few times. What it binds is unknown. PCR employed 60 Vbeta and 13 Jbeta primers. This table comes from immunoSEQ multiplex PCR, and its TCRdb copy is limited to in-frame clones, with some not included. The table includes 150,000 to 200,000 clones, 60% to 80% detected once. The study's findings and limits: In the analysis, some V segments, TRBV6-2 and TRBV6-3 included, were excluded as indistinguishable. Productive status was seen about 90% or about 30% of the time for most TCR beta V segments in an earlier analysis. In a later analysis, at a false discovery rate of 0.05, approximately 16,000 TCR beta sequences were associated with HLA alleles.

The clonotype was recovered from a woman between 50 and 59 years old in good health and CMV-seropositive. Sample: PBMCs. V is TRBV6-5 and J is TRBJ1-2, with TRBD1 identical over 9 bases. CDR3 protein: CASSWTGDEGYTF. DNA of the CDR3: TGTGCCAGCAGTTGGACAGGGGATGAGGGCTACACCTTC.